A selection of T cell receptor beta chains follows, all from one sample in a study of blood T cell repertoires in COVID-19. Assay used: immunoSEQ multiplex PCR; TCRdb lists only in-frame clones, some missing. The sample includes more than 200,000 clones, around 84% of them seen just once. The sequenced material came from PBMCs or T cells enriched from blood (not recorded which). These receptors were obtained from a woman in her forties with acute COVID-19. CDR3s include the opening cysteine and the closing phenylalanine or tryptophan. The D gene is left open where the match is weak. Expanded clones are given a class, and other clones once, few, many or no size at all.

-	TRBV19	TRBJ2-3	TRBD1	TGTGCCAGTAAAGACAGGGGGGTCGATACGCAGTATTTT	CASKDRGVDTQYF
few	TRBV30	TRBJ1-1	-	TGTGCCTGGAGCAAAGGAGGGAACACTGAAGCTTTCTTT	CAWSKGGNTEAFF
once	TRBV2	TRBJ1-2	-	TGTGCCAGCAGTGATACGACAGCTTGGGGCTACACCTTC	CASSDTTAWGYTF
once	TRBV7-2	TRBJ2-6	-	TGTGCCAGCAGCTTAGAAGCGGGGGCCAACGTCCTGACTTTC	CASSLEAGANVLTF
-	TRBV27	TRBJ1-1	-	TGTGCCAGCAGTTTATTGGGAGGGAACACTGAAGCTTTCTTT	CASSLLGGNTEAFF
-	TRBV25-1	TRBJ2-3	TRBD2	TGTGCCAGCTCTAAATACTCTAGCGGGACAGATACGCAGTATTTT	CASSKYSSGTDTQYF
few	TRBV5-1	TRBJ2-1	-	TGCGCCAGCCTACAGGGCAATGAGCAGTTCTTC	CASLQGNEQFF
-	TRBV5-4	TRBJ2-3	-	TGTGCCAGCCCAAGCTTGGGATTCCGGGATAGGGAAGATACGCAGTATTTT	CASPSLGFRDREDTQYF
-	TRBV2	TRBJ1-4	-	TGTGCCAGCATCCCGGGAACTAATGAAAAACTGTTTTTT	CASIPGTNEKLFF
-	TRBV9	TRBJ1-1	-	TGTGCCAGCAGCCCCGGGAACACTGAAGCTTTCTTT	CASSPGNTEAFF
-	TRBV18	TRBJ2-4	TRBD2	TGTGCCAGCTTCCGACTAGCCGAAGCTAGCCATGAAAACATTCAGTACTTC	CASFRLAEASHENIQYF
-	TRBV6-5	TRBJ1-3	TRBD1	TGTGCCAGCAGATTCCGACAGGGCCTTGGAAACACCATATATTTT	CASRFRQGLGNTIYF
once	TRBV25-1	TRBJ1-2	-	TGTGCCAGCAGTGAACAGGGGCCGGGTGGCTACACCTTC	CASSEQGPGGYTF
-	TRBV10-3	TRBJ1-5	-	TGTGCCATCAGTGAGTCAAAGGGTTCTTCGGGGCAGCCCCAGCATTTT	CAISESKGSSGQPQHF
many	TRBV28	TRBJ2-7	-	TGTGCCAGCTTCACACCGGGGGATTACGAGCAGTACTTC	CASFTPGDYEQYF
-	TRBV30	TRBJ2-1	TRBD2	TGTGCCTGGACTAGCGGGAGGGCCGATGAGCAGTTCTTC	CAWTSGRADEQFF
-	TRBV14	TRBJ1-6	-	TGTGCCAGCAGCGAAGCTAACGGGACACCCCTCCACTTT	CASSEANGTPLHF
-	TRBV2	TRBJ1-1	TRBD1	TGTGCCAGCACAGACGCCGGCGACAGGGTGAACACTGAAGCTTTCTTT	CASTDAGDRVNTEAFF
-	TRBV19	TRBJ1-2	-	TGTGCCAGTAGTATACCGTATGACTATGGCTACACCTTC	CASSIPYDYGYTF
many	TRBV28	TRBJ1-3	-	TGTGCCAGCAGGCTCCCCGGGGGAGGAAACACCATATATTTT	CASRLPGGGNTIYF
-	TRBV27	TRBJ2-1	TRBD2	TGTGCCAGCAGTTTGGTCGGGACTAGGACAGTTGGCGAGCAGTTCTTC	CASSLVGTRTVGEQFF
few	TRBV18	TRBJ1-2	-	TGTGCCAGCTCACCCACAGGGTTGGGGGCTGACTATGGCTACACCTTC	CASSPTGLGADYGYTF
-	TRBV27	TRBJ1-2	TRBD1	TGTGCCAGCAGTTTAGGGGGACAGGGAAACTATGGCTACACCTTC	CASSLGGQGNYGYTF
few	TRBV5-8	TRBJ2-5	TRBD1	TGTGGCTGGGGGGACAGGGGGCGCGAGACCCAGTACTTC	CGWGDRGRETQYF
-	TRBV7-2	TRBJ2-3	-	TGTGCCAGCAGCCCCCCTCCCGGGGATCCAGATACGCAGTATTTT	CASSPPPGDPDTQYF
-	TRBV6-6	TRBJ1-6	TRBD1	TGTGCCAGCAACCCCGGACAGGGAAGGGATTCACCCCTCCACTTT	CASNPGQGRDSPLHF
-	TRBV10-1	TRBJ2-7	TRBD1	TGCGCCAGCAGTGTGACAGGGGGCAACGAGCAGTACTTC	CASSVTGGNEQYF
-	TRBV6-2/TRBV6-3	TRBJ1-5	-	TGTGCCAGCAGTAATTCCGGGGGTTCCGGTAGCCTGCCCCAGCATTTT	CASSNSGGSGSLPQHF
few	TRBV7-9	TRBJ1-4	TRBD1	TGTGCCAGCAGCTTACCGCCGGGACAGGGGAATGAAAAACTGTTTTTT	CASSLPPGQGNEKLFF
-	TRBV9	TRBJ2-1	TRBD2	TGTGCCAGCAGCGTAGTCCCGGGACTAGCGGGGAGACACCACAATGAGCAGTTCTTC	CASSVVPGLAGRHHNEQFF